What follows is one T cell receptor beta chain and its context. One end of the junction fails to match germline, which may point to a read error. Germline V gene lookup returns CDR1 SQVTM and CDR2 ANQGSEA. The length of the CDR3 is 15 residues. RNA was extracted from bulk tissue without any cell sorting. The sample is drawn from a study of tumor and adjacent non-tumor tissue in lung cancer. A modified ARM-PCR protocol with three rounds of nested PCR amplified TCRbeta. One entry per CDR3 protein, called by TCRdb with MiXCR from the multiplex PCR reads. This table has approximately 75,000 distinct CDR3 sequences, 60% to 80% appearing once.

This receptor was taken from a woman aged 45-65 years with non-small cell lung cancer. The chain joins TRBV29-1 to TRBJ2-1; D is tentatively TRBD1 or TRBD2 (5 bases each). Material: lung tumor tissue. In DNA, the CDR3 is TGCAGCGTTGATGGGGGTCTCTTGGAGGCCAATGATCAGTTATTC. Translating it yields CSVDGGLLEANDQLF.